This T cell receptor (beta chain) was found in a study of T cells in Graves' hyperthyroidism and ophthalmopathy. The authors obtained PBMCs from about 9 ml of fresh peripheral blood. The sample holds many counts of this clonotype. The CDR3 regions of TCR beta were amplified from RNA transcripts. TCR CDR3 regions were first amplified by RT-PCR with HTBI primers. TCRdb reanalysed the multiplex PCR reads using MiXCR and keeps one entry per CDR3 protein. The table lists a few hundred thousand distinct CDR3 sequences, around 14% of them singletons, with roughly 5.5% in the top ten. This TCR was recovered from a woman aged 30 to 39 with Graves' hyperthyroidism that later progressed to Graves' ophthalmopathy. Sequenced sample: blood.

CDR3 DNA: TGTGCCTGGAGGTTGACAGGGGGGAACACTGAAGCTTTCTTT. This codes for CAWRLTGGNTEAFF. The chain links TRBV30 to TRBJ1-1, with TRBD1 identical over 9 bases. The CDR3 totals 14 residues. CDR1 GTSNPN and CDR2 SVGIG come from the germline V gene (reference sequence). V shed 3 bases and J 1 base; nucleotides not matched to a gene: 3.